This T cell receptor beta chain was captured in a study of blood T cell repertoires in COVID-19. J was trimmed by 7 bases and V by 4 bases; bases with no gene match: 4. The CDR3 has 12 amino acids. The germline V gene has CDR1 SQVTM and CDR2 ANQGSEA. On this clone: This sample includes further DNA sequences coding for the same CDR3.

Original analysis: Estimated nucleated cell counts came from reference gene primer amplification. This table comes from immunoSEQ multiplex PCR, and its TCRdb copy is limited to in-frame clones, with some not included. V and J calls plus clone size are reproduced from that table; the DNA served to infer D and trimming. The data hold about 160,000 clones, with 70% to 90% observed a single time. The origin of this receptor is a man aged 40-55 years with acute or convalescent COVID-19. What was sequenced was peripheral blood. V gene TRBV29-1 combines with J gene TRBJ1-5, with 7 nucleotides matching TRBD1. CDR3: CSVGQGGQPQHF. CDR3 bases: TGCAGCGTTGGACAGGGCGGCCAGCCCCAGCATTTT.